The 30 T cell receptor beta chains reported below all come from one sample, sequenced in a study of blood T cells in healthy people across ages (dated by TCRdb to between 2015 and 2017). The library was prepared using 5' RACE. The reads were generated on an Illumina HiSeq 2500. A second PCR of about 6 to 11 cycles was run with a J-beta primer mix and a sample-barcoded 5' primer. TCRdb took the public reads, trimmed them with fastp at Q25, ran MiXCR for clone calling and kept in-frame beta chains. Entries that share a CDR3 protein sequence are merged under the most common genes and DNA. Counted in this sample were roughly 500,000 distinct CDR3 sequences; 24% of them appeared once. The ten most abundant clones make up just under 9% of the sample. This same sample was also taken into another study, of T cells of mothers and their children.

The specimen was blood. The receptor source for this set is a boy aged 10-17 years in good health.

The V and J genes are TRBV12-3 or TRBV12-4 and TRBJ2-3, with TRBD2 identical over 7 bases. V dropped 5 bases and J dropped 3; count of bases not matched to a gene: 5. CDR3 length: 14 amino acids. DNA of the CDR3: TGTGCCAGCAGTCGCGGACTAGAAACAGATACGCAGTATTTT. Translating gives CASSRGLETDTQYF.

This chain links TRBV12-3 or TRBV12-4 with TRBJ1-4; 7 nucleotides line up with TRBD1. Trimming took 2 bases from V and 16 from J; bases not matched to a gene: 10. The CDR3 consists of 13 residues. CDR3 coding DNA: TGTGCCAGCAGTTTATGGGCCGGGGACAGTGGGTTTTTT. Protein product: CASSLWAGDSGFF.

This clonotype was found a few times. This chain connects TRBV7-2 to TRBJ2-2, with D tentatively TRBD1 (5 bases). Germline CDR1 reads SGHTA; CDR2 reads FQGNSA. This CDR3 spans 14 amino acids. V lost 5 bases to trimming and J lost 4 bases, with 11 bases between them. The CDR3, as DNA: TGTGCCAGCAGCGTAGACAGTTTCACCGGGGAGCTGTTTTTT. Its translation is CASSVDSFTGELFF.

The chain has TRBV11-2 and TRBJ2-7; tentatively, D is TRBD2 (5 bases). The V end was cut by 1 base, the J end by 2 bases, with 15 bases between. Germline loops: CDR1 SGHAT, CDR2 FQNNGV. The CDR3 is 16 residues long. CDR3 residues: CASSLGAGNVAYEQYF. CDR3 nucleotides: TGTGCCAGCAGCTTAGGAGCCGGGAATGTGGCCTACGAGCAGTACTTC.

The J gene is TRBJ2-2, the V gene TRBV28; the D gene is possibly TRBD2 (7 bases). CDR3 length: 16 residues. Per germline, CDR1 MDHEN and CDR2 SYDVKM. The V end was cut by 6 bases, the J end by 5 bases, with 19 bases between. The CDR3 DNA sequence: TGTGCCAGCAGCACCCCGGAGGGGGGGAAGACCGGGGAGCTGTTTTTT. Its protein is CASSTPEGGKTGELFF. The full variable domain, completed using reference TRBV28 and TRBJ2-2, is DVKVTQSSRYLVKRTGEKVFLECVQDMDHENMFWYRQDPGLGLRLIYFSYDVKMKEKGDIPEGYSVSREKKERFSLILESASTNQTSMYLCASSTPEGGKTGELFFGEGSRLTVL.

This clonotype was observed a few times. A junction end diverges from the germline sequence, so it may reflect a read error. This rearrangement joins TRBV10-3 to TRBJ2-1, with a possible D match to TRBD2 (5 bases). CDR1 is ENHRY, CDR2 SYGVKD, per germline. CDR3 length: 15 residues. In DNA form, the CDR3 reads TGTGCCATCAGGTCTAACCGTAACGCCGGGAATGAGCAGCTCTTC. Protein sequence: CAIRSNRNAGNEQLF.

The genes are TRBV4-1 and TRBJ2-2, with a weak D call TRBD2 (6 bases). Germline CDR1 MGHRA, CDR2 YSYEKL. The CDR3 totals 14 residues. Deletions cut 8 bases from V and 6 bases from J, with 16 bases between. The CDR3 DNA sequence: TGCGCCAGCCCCAGGGTCTCGGGAGCCGGGGAGCTGTTTTTT. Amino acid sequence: CASPRVSGAGELFF.

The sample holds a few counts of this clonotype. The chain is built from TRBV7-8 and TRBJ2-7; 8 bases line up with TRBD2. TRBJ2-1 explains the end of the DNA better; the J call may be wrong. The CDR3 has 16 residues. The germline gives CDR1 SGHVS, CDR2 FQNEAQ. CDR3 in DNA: TGTGCCAGCAGCTTAGCCCGGGGGGGGCTTTCGAATGAGCAGTTCTTC. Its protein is CASSLARGGLSNEQFF.

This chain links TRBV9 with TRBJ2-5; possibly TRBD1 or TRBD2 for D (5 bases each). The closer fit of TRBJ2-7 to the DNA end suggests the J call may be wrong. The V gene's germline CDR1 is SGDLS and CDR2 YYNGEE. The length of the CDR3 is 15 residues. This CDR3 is CASSVGAADSYEQYF. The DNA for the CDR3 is TGTGCCAGCAGCGTCGGGGCAGCTGACTCCTACGAGCAGTACTTC.

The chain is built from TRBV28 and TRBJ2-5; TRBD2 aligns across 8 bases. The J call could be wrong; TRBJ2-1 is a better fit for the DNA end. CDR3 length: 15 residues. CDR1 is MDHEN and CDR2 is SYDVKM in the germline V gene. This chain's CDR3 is CASSSPGLGNNEQFF. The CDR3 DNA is TGTGCCAGCAGTTCCCCGGGACTAGGGAACAATGAGCAGTTCTTC.

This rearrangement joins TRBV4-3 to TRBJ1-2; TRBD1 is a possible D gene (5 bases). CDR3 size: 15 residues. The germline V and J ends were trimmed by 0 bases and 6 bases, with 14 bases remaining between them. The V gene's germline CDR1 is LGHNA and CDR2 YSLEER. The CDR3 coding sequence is TGCGCCAGCAGCCAAGACGTAGGGTTGGGGCATGGCTACACCTTC. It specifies CASSQDVGLGHGYTF.

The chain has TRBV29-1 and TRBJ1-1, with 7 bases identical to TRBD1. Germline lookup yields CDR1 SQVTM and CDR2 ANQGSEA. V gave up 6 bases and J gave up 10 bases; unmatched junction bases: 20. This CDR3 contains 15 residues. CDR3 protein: CSVRTPGQRSGAAFF. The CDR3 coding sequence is TGCAGCGTGAGAACCCCGGGACAGCGGTCGGGGGCAGCTTTCTTT.

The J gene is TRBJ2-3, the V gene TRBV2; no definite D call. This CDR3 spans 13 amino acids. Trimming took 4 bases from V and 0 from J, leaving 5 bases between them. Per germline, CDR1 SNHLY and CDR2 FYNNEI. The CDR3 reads CASSGLSTDTQYF. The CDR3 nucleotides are TGTGCCAGCAGTGGCCTAAGCACAGATACGCAGTATTTT.

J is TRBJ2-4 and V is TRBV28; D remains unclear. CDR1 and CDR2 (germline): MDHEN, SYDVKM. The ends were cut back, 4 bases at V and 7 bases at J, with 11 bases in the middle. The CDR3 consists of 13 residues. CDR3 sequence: CASSSQYPNIQYF. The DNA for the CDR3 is TGTGCCAGCAGTTCCCAGTATCCTAACATTCAGTACTTC. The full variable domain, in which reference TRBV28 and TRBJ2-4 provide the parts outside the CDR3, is DVKVTQSSRYLVKRTGEKVFLECVQDMDHENMFWYRQDPGLGLRLIYFSYDVKMKEKGDIPEGYSVSREKKERFSLILESASTNQTSMYLCASSSQYPNIQYFGAGTRLSVL.

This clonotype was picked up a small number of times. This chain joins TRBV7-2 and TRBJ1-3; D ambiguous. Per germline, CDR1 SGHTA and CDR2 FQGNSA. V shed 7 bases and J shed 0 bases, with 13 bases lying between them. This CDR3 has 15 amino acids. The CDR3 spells CASTMDGDSGNTIYF. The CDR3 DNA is TGTGCCAGCACCATGGACGGAGACTCTGGAAACACCATATATTTT.

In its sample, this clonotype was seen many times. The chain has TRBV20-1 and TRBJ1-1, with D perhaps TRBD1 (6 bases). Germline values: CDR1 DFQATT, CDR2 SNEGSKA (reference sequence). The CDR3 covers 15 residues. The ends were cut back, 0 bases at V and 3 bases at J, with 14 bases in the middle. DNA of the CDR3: TGCAGTGCTAGAGATTTCGGGGGGCGGGACACTGAAGCTTTCTTT. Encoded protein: CSARDFGGRDTEAFF.

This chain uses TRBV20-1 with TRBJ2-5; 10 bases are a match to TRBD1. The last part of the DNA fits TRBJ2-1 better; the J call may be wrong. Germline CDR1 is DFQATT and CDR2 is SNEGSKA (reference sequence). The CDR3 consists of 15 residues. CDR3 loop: CSAGLRDRGKNEQFF. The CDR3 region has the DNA TGCAGTGCTGGCCTCCGGGACAGGGGAAAGAATGAGCAGTTCTTC.

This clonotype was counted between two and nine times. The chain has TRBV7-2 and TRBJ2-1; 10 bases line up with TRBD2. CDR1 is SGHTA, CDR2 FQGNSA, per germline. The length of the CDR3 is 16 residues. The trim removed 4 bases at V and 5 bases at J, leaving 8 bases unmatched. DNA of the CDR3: TGTGCCAGCAGCTCTAGCGGGAGCGCCTTCAACAATGAGCAGTTCTTC. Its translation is CASSSSGSAFNNEQFF.

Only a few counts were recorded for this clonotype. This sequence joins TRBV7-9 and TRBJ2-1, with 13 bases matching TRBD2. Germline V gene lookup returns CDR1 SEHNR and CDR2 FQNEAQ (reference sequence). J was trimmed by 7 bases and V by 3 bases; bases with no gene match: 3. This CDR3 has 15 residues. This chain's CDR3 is CASSFGLAGVNEQFF. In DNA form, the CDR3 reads TGTGCCAGCAGCTTCGGACTAGCGGGAGTGAATGAGCAGTTCTTC.

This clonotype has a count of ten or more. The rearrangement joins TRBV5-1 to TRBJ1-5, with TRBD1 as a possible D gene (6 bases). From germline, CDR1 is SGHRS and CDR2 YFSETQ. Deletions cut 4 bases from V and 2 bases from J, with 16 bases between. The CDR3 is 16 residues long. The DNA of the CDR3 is TGCGCCAGCAGCCCGACCACAGGGTCAGGCAATCAGCCCCAGCATTTT. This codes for CASSPTTGSGNQPQHF.

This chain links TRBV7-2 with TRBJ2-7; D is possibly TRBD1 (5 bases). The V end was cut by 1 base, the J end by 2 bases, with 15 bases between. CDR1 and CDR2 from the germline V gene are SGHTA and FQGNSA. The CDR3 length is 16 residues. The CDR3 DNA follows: TGTGCCAGCAGCTTAGGTTCTGGTGGGGCAACCTACGAGCAGTACTTC. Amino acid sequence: CASSLGSGGATYEQYF. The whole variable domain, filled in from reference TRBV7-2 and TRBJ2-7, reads GAGVSQSPSNKVTEKGKDVELRCDPISGHTALYWYRQSLGQGLEFLIYFQGNSAPDKSGLPSDRFSAERTGGSVSTLTIQRTQQEDSAVYLCASSLGSGGATYEQYFGPGTRLTVT.

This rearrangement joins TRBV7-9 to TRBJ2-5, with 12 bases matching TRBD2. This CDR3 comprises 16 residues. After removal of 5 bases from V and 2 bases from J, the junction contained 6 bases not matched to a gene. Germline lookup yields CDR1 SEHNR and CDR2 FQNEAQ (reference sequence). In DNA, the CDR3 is TGTGCCAGCAGCCCAAGGACTAGCGGGAAGCAAGAGACCCAGTACTTC. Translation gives CASSPRTSGKQETQYF.

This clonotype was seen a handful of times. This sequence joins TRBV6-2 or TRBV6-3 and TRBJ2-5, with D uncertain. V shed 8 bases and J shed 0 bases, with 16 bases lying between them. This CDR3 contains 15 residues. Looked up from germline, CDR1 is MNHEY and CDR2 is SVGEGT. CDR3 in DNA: TGTGCCAGCGGCGATCTCGGAACCAACCAAGAGACCCAGTACTTC. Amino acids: CASGDLGTNQETQYF.

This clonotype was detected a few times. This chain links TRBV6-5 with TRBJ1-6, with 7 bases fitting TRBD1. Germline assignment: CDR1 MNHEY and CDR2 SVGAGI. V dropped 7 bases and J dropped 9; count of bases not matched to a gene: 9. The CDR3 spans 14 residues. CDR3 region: CASTTDRERSPLHF. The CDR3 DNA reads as TGTGCCAGCACCACCGACAGGGAACGTTCACCCCTCCACTTT.

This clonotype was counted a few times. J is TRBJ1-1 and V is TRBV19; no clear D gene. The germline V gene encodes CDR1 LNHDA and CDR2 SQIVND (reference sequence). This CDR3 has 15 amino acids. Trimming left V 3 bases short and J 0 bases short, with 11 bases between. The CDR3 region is CASSMGRPLNTEAFF. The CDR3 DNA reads TGTGCCAGTAGTATGGGCCGACCATTGAACACTGAAGCTTTCTTT.

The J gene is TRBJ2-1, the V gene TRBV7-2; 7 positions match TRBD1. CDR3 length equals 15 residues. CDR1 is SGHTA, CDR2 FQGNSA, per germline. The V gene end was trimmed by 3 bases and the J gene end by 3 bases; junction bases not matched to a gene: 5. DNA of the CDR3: TGTGCCAGCAGCTTTTGGACAGGAAACTACAATGAGCAGTTCTTC. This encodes CASSFWTGNYNEQFF.

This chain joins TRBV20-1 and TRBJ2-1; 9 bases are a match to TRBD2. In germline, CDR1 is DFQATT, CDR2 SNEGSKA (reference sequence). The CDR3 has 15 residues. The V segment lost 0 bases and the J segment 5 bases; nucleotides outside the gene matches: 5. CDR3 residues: CSARDGTSPHNEQFF. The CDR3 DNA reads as TGCAGTGCTAGAGATGGGACTAGCCCTCACAATGAGCAGTTCTTC.

The CDR3 nucleotides are TGTGCCAGCAGGGAGACAGGGGTACATGGCTACACCTTC. It yields the protein CASRETGVHGYTF. This chain joins TRBV6-1 and TRBJ1-2; 8 nucleotides line up with TRBD1. From germline, CDR1 is MNHNS and CDR2 SASEGT. This CDR3 has 13 amino acids. With V trimmed by 6 bases and J by 6 bases, 6 bases remained unmatched.

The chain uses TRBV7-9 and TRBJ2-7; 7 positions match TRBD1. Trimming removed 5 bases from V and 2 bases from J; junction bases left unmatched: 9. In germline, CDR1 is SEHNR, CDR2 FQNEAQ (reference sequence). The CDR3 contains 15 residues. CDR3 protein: CASSQQGYTTYEQYF. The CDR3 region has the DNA TGTGCCAGCAGCCAACAGGGGTATACGACCTACGAGCAGTACTTC. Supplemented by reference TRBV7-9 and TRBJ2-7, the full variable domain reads DTGVSQNPRHKITKRGQNVTFRCDPISEHNRLYWYRQTLGQGPEFLTYFQNEAQLEKSRLLSDRFSAERPKGSFSTLEIQRTEQGDSAMYLCASSQQGYTTYEQYFGPGTRLTVT.

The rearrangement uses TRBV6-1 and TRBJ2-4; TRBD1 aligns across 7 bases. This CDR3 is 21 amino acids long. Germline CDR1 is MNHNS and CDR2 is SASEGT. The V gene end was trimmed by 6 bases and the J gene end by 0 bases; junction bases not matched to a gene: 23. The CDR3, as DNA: TGTGCCAGCAGGGTCTTAGCTCGGGACAGCCTGAAATTACTAGCCAAAAACATTCAGTACTTC. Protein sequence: CASRVLARDSLKLLAKNIQYF.